In this sample, the clone carrying this TCR beta chain turned up many times. The data are from a study of T cells after yellow fever vaccination. Using its own MiXCR run on the 5' RACE reads, TCRdb lists one record per CDR3 protein. The sample lists 120,000 to 150,000 distinct CDR3 sequences, 7.7% seen once, with roughly 0.76% in the top ten. Looked up from germline, CDR1 is SQVTM and CDR2 is ANQGSEA. Trimming pared 3 bases from V and 4 bases from J, leaving 8 bases between. The CDR3 spans 12 residues. The receptor was isolated from a man aged 30 to 45 who received the YFV17D yellow fever vaccine. The material sequenced was CD4+ T cells sorted from PBMCs, taken 5 days after the yellow fever booster vaccination. The J gene is TRBJ2-3, the V gene TRBV29-1; D call uncertain. CDR3 in DNA: TGCAGCGTTGACGTAGCCTCAGATACGCAGTATTTT. This sequence encodes CSVDVASDTQYF.